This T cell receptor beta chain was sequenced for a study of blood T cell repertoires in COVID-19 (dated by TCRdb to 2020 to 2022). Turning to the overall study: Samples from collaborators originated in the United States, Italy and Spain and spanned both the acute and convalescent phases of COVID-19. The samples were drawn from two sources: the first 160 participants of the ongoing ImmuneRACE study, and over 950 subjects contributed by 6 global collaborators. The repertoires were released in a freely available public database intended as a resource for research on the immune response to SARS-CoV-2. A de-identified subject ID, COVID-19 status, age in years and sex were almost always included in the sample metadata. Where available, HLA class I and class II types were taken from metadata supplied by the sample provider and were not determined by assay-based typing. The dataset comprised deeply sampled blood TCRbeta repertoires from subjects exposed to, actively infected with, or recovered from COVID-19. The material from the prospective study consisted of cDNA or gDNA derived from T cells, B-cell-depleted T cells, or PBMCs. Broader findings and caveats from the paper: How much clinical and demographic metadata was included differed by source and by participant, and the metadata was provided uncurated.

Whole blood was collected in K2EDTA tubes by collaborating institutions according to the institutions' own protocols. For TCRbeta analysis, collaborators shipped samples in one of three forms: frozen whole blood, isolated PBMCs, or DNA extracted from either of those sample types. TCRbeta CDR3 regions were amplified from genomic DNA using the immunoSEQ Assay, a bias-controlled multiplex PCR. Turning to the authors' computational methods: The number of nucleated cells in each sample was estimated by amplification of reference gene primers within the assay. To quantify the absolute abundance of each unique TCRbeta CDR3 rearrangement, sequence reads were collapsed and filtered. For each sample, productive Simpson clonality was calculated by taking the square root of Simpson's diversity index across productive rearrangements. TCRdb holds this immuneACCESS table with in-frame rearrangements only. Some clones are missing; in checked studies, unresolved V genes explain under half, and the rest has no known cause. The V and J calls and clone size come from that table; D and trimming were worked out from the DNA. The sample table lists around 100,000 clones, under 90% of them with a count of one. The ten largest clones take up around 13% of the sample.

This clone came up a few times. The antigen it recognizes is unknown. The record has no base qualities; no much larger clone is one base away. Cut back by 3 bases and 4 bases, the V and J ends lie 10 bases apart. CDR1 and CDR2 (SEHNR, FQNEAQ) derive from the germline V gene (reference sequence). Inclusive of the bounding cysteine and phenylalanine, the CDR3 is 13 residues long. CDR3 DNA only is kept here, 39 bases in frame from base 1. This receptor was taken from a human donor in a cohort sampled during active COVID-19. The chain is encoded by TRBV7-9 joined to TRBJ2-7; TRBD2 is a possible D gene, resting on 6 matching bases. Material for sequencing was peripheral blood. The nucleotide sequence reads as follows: TGTGCCAGCAGCTTCGGGGGAACTTACGAGCAGTACTTC. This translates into CASSFGGTYEQYF.